This T cell receptor (beta chain) was documented in a study of cytomegalovirus exposure and HLA in healthy donors. Study-level findings and limits: Previous analysis showed most TCR beta V segments were productive about 87% or about 30% of the time. An observed cluster of highly shared sequence variants was recorded as a likely sequencing artifact. Analyzed later, association rates of TCRs varied across HLA loci, with DRB1 most and HLA-C fewest. Solely CMV serostatus was available to characterize immune exposure.

In regard to this clone: The antigen remains undetermined.

The study ran its PCR with 60 Vbeta and 13 Jbeta primers. Here immunoSEQ multiplex PCR was the method, and the copy in TCRdb shows in-frame clones only, minus some. The table shows about 180,000 clones, with 82% occurring only once. The sequenced sample was PBMCs. The TCR originated in a man in his forties in good health and CMV-seronegative.

The CDR3 reads CASSEGGAGYEQYF. The CDR3 nucleotides read TGTGCCAGCAGTGAGGGGGGGGCAGGTTACGAGCAGTACTTC. The chain is built from TRBV2 and TRBJ2-7, with D perhaps TRBD2 (7 bases). Trimming cost V 3 bases and J 4 bases, with 13 bases left between them. Germline-derived CDR1 and CDR2 are SNHLY and FYNNEI. The length of the CDR3 is 14 residues.